The sequence of this T cell receptor beta chain was determined in a study of molecular identifiers for immune sequencing clone quantification. Between the trimmed V and J ends, which lost 3 bases and 2 bases, there was a span of 11 bases. The CDR3 has 15 residues. In germline, CDR1 is MDHEN, CDR2 SYDVKM. This clonotype was detected many times. One entry per CDR3 protein results from TCRdb running MiXCR on the PCR reads. The profile shows some 680,000 distinct CDR3 sequences, about 25% of them singletons. The sequenced sample consisted of naive CD8+ T cells from blood, with Jurkat cell RNA spiked in. Subset specified: FACS-sorted CD8+CD4-CCR7+CD45RA+ naive T cells. The TCR sequence derives from a human donor in good health. Some libraries in this study had Jurkat cell RNA spiked in. The genes are TRBV28 and TRBJ1-3, with D hard to call. The CDR3 spells CASSFPTYAGNTIYF. The CDR3 DNA follows: TGTGCCAGCAGTTTTCCCACCTACGCTGGAAACACCATATATTTT. Complete variable domain (other parts from reference TRBV28 and TRBJ1-3): DVKVTQSSRYLVKRTGEKVFLECVQDMDHENMFWYRQDPGLGLRLIYFSYDVKMKEKGDIPEGYSVSREKKERFSLILESASTNQTSMYLCASSFPTYAGNTIYFGEGSWLTVV.